The 25 T cell receptor beta chains in this list originate from one sample, sequenced in a study of blood T cell repertoires in COVID-19. Method: immunoSEQ multiplex PCR; TCRdb's copy keeps in-frame clones and lacks some. The table shows about 85,000 clones, with around 90% occurring only once. Source material: peripheral blood. The receptors here all came from an elderly woman with active or convalescent COVID-19.

This clone appeared once. V gene TRBV7-9 combines with J gene TRBJ2-7; D may be TRBD1 (5 bases). The germline gives CDR1 SEHNR, CDR2 FQNEAQ (reference sequence). CDR3 length: 14 residues. V shed 6 bases and J shed 9 bases, with 21 bases lying between them. The CDR3 here is CASSPVFPQAGQYF. The CDR3, as DNA: TGTGCCAGCAGTCCCGTTTTCCCACAGGCCGGGCAGTACTTC.

The chain couples TRBV19 to TRBJ2-1; tentatively, D is TRBD2 (7 bases). CDR3 length: 14 amino acids. V shed 10 bases and J shed 13 bases, with 26 bases lying between them. CDR1 and CDR2 (germline): LNHDA, SQIVND (reference sequence). The DNA for the CDR3 is TGTGCCACCAGCAGCCTAGCGGTGGGGGCCGGCCAGTTCTTC. Translating it yields CATSSLAVGAGQFF.

The J gene is TRBJ2-2, the V gene TRBV7-3; TRBD2 agrees at 9 bases. V dropped 5 bases and J dropped 1; count of bases not matched to a gene: 8. This CDR3 has 17 amino acids. Per germline, CDR1 SGHTA and CDR2 FQGTGA. The CDR3 bases are TGTGCCAGCAGCCATTATAGCGGGAGCGGGAACACCGGGGAGCTGTTTTTT. Translating it yields CASSHYSGSGNTGELFF. Filled out from reference TRBV7-3 and TRBJ2-2, the complete variable domain reads GAGVSQTPSNKVTEKGKYVELRCDPISGHTALYWYRQSLGQGPEFLIYFQGTGAADDSGLPNDRFFAVRPEGSVSTLKIQRTERGDSAVYLCASSHYSGSGNTGELFFGEGSRLTVL.

The rearrangement uses TRBV18 and TRBJ1-3; D not resolved. The CDR3 spans 13 residues. Germline assignment: CDR1 KGHSH and CDR2 LQKENI. V lost 4 bases and J lost 0, with 4 bases in between. The CDR3 DNA is TGTGCCAGCTCACTCATCTCTGGAAACACCATATATTTT. Translation gives CASSLISGNTIYF.

The chain uses TRBV5-5 and TRBJ2-3, with D possibly matching TRBD2 (5 bases). The CDR3 extends over 14 amino acids. V was pared by 5 bases and J by 5 bases, with 15 bases between. Germline V gives CDR1 SGHKS, CDR2 YYEKEE (reference sequence). The CDR3 sequence is CASRNDGEKDTQYF. The CDR3 DNA reads TGTGCCAGCAGGAACGACGGGGAGAAAGATACGCAGTATTTT.

This clone was found once. The rearrangement links TRBV10-2 to TRBJ1-5; the D is unclear. The CDR3 is made up of 15 amino acids. Germline V gene sequence: CDR1 WSHSY, CDR2 SAAADI. Trimming cost V 4 bases and J 3 bases, with 13 bases left between them. The CDR3 DNA sequence: TGCGCCAGCAGTGTACGGGAGAGTCTCAATCAGCCCCAGCATTTT. It is translated as CASSVRESLNQPQHF.

J is TRBJ1-6 and V is TRBV5-1; no clear D gene. This CDR3 comprises 13 residues. V was cut by 0 bases and J by 9 bases, with 7 bases left in between. Germline V gene sequence: CDR1 SGHRS, CDR2 YFSETQ. As DNA, the CDR3 is TGCGCCAGCAGCTTGGTGGAGTCTTCACCCCTCCACTTT. Its protein is CASSLVESSPLHF.

This chain joins TRBV6-2 or TRBV6-3 and TRBJ1-2; 7 bases agree with TRBD1. V was clipped by 5 bases and J by 6 bases; unmatched bases: 3. CDR3 size: 12 residues. Germline V gene data show CDR1 as MNHEY and CDR2 as SVGEGT. CDR3 in DNA: TGTGCCAGCAGTAACAGGGGTAATGGCTACACCTTC. It specifies CASSNRGNGYTF.

This clone was picked up one time. V is TRBV12-3 or TRBV12-4 and J is TRBJ2-1; TRBD2 matches 7 bases. The CDR3 contains 13 residues. V dropped 3 bases and J dropped 7; count of bases not matched to a gene: 3. The CDR3 here is CASSLGGWNEQFF. The CDR3, as DNA: TGTGCCAGCAGTTTGGGAGGGTGGAATGAGCAGTTCTTC.

The chain employs TRBV29-1 and TRBJ1-1; 9 bases align to TRBD1. Per germline, CDR1 SQVTM and CDR2 ANQGSEA. Trimming at V came to 7 bases and at J to 5 bases, leaving 8 bases not matched to a gene. The CDR3 spans 13 residues. The CDR3 region has the DNA TGCAGCGCGGACAGGGGAGTAGAAACTGAAGCTTTCTTT. It is translated as CSADRGVETEAFF.

Concerning this clone itself: The same CDR3 also results from other DNA sequences found in this sample. V usage is TRBV5-1 and J usage is TRBJ2-7; TRBD2 might be the D (5 bases). The CDR3 consists of 13 residues. The V and J ends lost 4 bases and 0 bases respectively, with 8 bases between them. Germline values: CDR1 SGHRS, CDR2 YFSETQ. CDR3 nucleotide sequence: TGCGCCAGCAGCAGTGGGAGCTCCTACGAGCAGTACTTC. Protein sequence: CASSSGSSYEQYF.

The gene calls are TRBV19 and TRBJ2-7; 7 positions match TRBD1. V lost 9 bases to trimming and J lost 2 bases; unmatched junction nucleotides: 7. This CDR3 spans 13 amino acids. CDR1 is LNHDA, CDR2 SQIVND, per germline (reference sequence). The CDR3 here is CASSRDSTYEQYF. CDR3 bases: TGTGCCAGCTCCCGGGACAGCACCTACGAGCAGTACTTC.

The chain recombines TRBV19 with TRBJ2-5; no firm D call. The CDR3 runs to 16 residues. The germline CDR1 and CDR2 sequences are LNHDA and SQIVND (reference sequence). V was clipped by 0 bases and J by 3 bases, with 14 bases between them. The CDR3 DNA sequence: TGTGCCAGTAGTATAGATTTCTGGTCAGTGGAAGAGACCCAGTACTTC. Translated: CASSIDFWSVEETQYF.

V gene TRBV7-2 combines with J gene TRBJ1-5, with D perhaps TRBD1 (5 bases). Germline V lookup: CDR1 SGHTA, CDR2 FQGNSA. The CDR3 runs 14 residues. V dropped 6 bases and J dropped 6 bases, with 15 bases sitting between them. The CDR3 nucleotides are TGTGCCAGCAGTTTCGGCGGGGGTGGTCAGCCCCAGCATTTT. Translation: CASSFGGGGQPQHF.

The rearrangement uses TRBV29-1 and TRBJ2-7; possible D gene TRBD2, 6 bases. Between the trimmed V and J ends, which lost 6 bases and 0 bases, there was a span of 15 bases. Germline V CDR1 and CDR2: SQVTM, ANQGSEA. The CDR3 extends over 14 amino acids. The CDR3 region has the DNA TGCAGCGTCTTACCCCGGGGGAGCTCCTACGAGCAGTACTTC. Amino acids: CSVLPRGSSYEQYF.

The chain carries TRBV5-6 and TRBJ2-2; 9 bases map to TRBD1. Losses at the gene ends were 0 bases for V and 4 bases for J; bases not matched to a gene: 1. Germline CDR1 SGHDT, CDR2 YYEEEE. This CDR3 has 15 residues. CDR3 protein: CASSLGTGATGELFF. CDR3 nucleotide sequence: TGTGCCAGCAGCTTGGGGACAGGGGCCACCGGGGAGCTGTTTTTT.

CDR3 sequence reads: CASSLLGQLAGTTGDTQYF. CDR3 nucleotides: TGTGCCAGCTCACTGTTAGGCCAACTAGCGGGGACTACCGGAGATACGCAGTATTTT. The J gene is TRBJ2-3, the V gene TRBV18; 10 nucleotides match TRBD2. The CDR3 totals 19 residues. Germline CDR1 reads KGHSH; CDR2 reads LQKENI. Losses at the gene ends were 4 bases for V and 5 bases for J; bases not matched to a gene: 18.

The rearrangement joins TRBV6-6 to TRBJ2-5, with D possibly being TRBD2 (5 bases). CDR1 is MNHNY and CDR2 is SVGAGI in the germline V gene (reference sequence). The CDR3 loop spans 16 amino acids. With 0 bases removed from V and 6 bases from J, the gap between germline ends came to 17 bases. Here the CDR3 reads CASSYSSQAPGKTQYF. In nucleotides, the CDR3 is TGTGCCAGCAGTTACTCGAGTCAAGCGCCGGGGAAGACCCAGTACTTC.

This clone appeared a single time. The chain carries TRBV7-9 and TRBJ1-1; 8 bases are a match to TRBD1. Germline CDR1 SEHNR, CDR2 FQNEAQ (reference sequence). There are 15 residues in the CDR3. Trimming removed 6 bases from V and 2 bases from J; junction bases left unmatched: 8. CDR3 residues: CASRGQGRANTEAFF. DNA for the CDR3: TGTGCCAGCAGAGGACAGGGTCGGGCAAACACTGAAGCTTTCTTT.

This chain uses TRBV28 with TRBJ1-5; TRBD1 agrees at 7 bases. V dropped 5 bases and J dropped 0; count of bases not matched to a gene: 4. Germline values: CDR1 MDHEN, CDR2 SYDVKM. CDR3 length equals 15 residues. The CDR3 DNA is TGTGCCAGCAGTCGACAGGGTAATAGCAATCAGCCCCAGCATTTT. Amino acid sequence: CASSRQGNSNQPQHF.

The rearrangement joins TRBV7-9 to TRBJ1-2, with 7 bases lining up with TRBD1. The CDR3 is made up of 18 amino acids. Germline-derived CDR1 and CDR2 are SEHNR and FQNEAQ (reference sequence). Trimming at V came to 2 bases and at J to 0 bases, leaving 12 bases not matched to a gene. As DNA, the CDR3 is TGTGCCAGCAGCTTACCCCCGACAGGGAAATGGGCTAACTATGGCTACACCTTC. It codes for CASSLPPTGKWANYGYTF. The complete variable domain, with remaining parts taken from reference TRBV7-9 and TRBJ1-2, reads DTGVSQNPRHKITKRGQNVTFRCDPISEHNRLYWYRQTLGQGPEFLTYFQNEAQLEKSRLLSDRFSAERPKGSFSTLEIQRTEQGDSAMYLCASSLPPTGKWANYGYTFGSGTRLTVV.

V and J are TRBV28 and TRBJ1-3; D unclear. Trimming removed 2 bases at V and 0 bases at J, with 8 bases between. The germline CDR1 and CDR2 sequences are MDHEN and SYDVKM. The CDR3 consists of 15 residues. CDR3 sequence (DNA): TGTGCCAGCAGTTTACTCGGGGTCTCTGGAAACACCATATATTTT. Its translation is CASSLLGVSGNTIYF. The full variable domain, its missing parts supplied by reference TRBV28 and TRBJ1-3, is DVKVTQSSRYLVKRTGEKVFLECVQDMDHENMFWYRQDPGLGLRLIYFSYDVKMKEKGDIPEGYSVSREKKERFSLILESASTNQTSMYLCASSLLGVSGNTIYFGEGSWLTVV.

The J gene is TRBJ2-1, the V gene TRBV5-1; 9 nucleotides match TRBD2. The CDR3 has 14 residues. Trimming took 5 bases from V and 7 from J; bases not matched to a gene: 7. The V gene's germline CDR1 is SGHRS and CDR2 YFSETQ. The CDR3 loop is CASRGTSGQNEQFF. The CDR3 DNA follows: TGCGCCAGCAGGGGAACTAGCGGGCAGAATGAGCAGTTCTTC. The full variable domain, its missing parts supplied by reference TRBV5-1 and TRBJ2-1, is KAGVTQTPRYLIKTRGQQVTLSCSPISGHRSVSWYQQTPGQGLQFLFEYFSETQRNKGNFPGRFSGRQFSNSRSEMNVSTLELGDSALYLCASRGTSGQNEQFFGPGTRLTVL.

The gene calls are TRBV15 and TRBJ2-7, with D possibly TRBD1 on 5 matching bases. CDR1 and CDR2 (germline): LNHNV, YYDKDF (reference sequence). The CDR3 totals 14 residues. V was pared by 5 bases and J by 6 bases, with 17 bases between. CDR3 in amino acids: CATSGVGVLGEQYF. For the CDR3, the DNA is TGTGCCACCAGCGGCGTAGGGGTTTTAGGCGAGCAGTACTTC.

This chain links TRBV6-1 with TRBJ1-1, with a weak D call TRBD1 (5 bases). V gave up 4 bases and J gave up 5 bases, with 14 bases separating them. Per germline, CDR1 MNHNS and CDR2 SASEGT. The CDR3 runs 14 residues. CDR3 loop: CASSGNLRGTEAFF. The CDR3 region has the DNA TGTGCCAGCAGTGGAAATCTAAGGGGAACTGAAGCTTTCTTT.